What follows describes a single T cell receptor (beta chain). Its antigen remains unknown. CDR3 length: 12 amino acids. Germline V CDR1 and CDR2: SNHLY, FYNNEI. Between the trimmed V and J ends, which lost 7 bases and 9 bases, there was a span of 13 bases. These data are taken from a study of cytomegalovirus exposure and HLA in healthy donors. Study as a whole: Earlier work reported 117 million unique TCR beta sequences from some 170 million T cells.

The study, taken as a whole, reports: In a later analysis, a missense DCLRE1C variant was linked to TCR beta V- and J-gene trimming. Previous analysis showed most TCR beta V segments were productive about 90% or about 30% of the time.

The PCR made use of 60 Vbeta and 13 Jbeta primers. Clones were sequenced by immunoSEQ multiplex PCR, and TCRdb holds only the in-frame ones, with some missing. The table records approximately 220,000 clones, over 60% of them present only once. The gene calls are TRBV2 and TRBJ2-1; the D is unclear. The clonotype comes from a man between 18 and 35 years old in good health and CMV-seronegative. The sequenced sample consisted of PBMCs. Written as DNA, the CDR3 is TGTGCCAGCAAGAAAGCTTTCGGTGAGCAGTTCTTC. This translates into CASKKAFGEQFF.